Shown below are 4 T cell receptor beta chains from a single sample sequenced in a study of blood T cell repertoires in COVID-19. The table came from immunoSEQ multiplex PCR; TCRdb's copy has only in-frame clones and leaves some out. The sample lists around 25,000 clones, 80% to 90% occurring once. Sequencing was done on a sample of peripheral blood. The origin of the receptors is a man aged 65 to 85 with acute or convalescent COVID-19.

The chain is built from TRBV2 and TRBJ2-1; D might be TRBD2 (6 bases). CDR1 and CDR2 from the germline V gene are SNHLY and FYNNEI. V was pared by 4 bases and J by 0 bases, with 10 bases between. The CDR3 is 15 amino acids. The CDR3 DNA reads TGTGCCAGCAGTGTTAACGGGGGCTCCTACAATGAGCAGTTCTTC. This gives the protein CASSVNGGSYNEQFF. The full variable domain, rest sourced from reference TRBV2 and TRBJ2-1, is EPEVTQTPSHQVTQMGQEVILRCVPISNHLYFYWYRQILGQKVEFLVSFYNNEISEKSEIFDDQFSVERPDGSNFTLKIRSTKLEDSAMYFCASSVNGGSYNEQFFGPGTRLTVL.

V and J are TRBV6-5 and TRBJ1-2, with 10 bases that match TRBD1. The CDR3 consists of 14 residues. CDR1 and CDR2 (germline): MNHEY, SVGAGI. Trimming took 4 bases from V and 4 from J; bases not matched to a gene: 3. The CDR3 region is CASSSRDRGYGYTF. CDR3 nucleotides: TGTGCCAGCAGTTCCCGGGACAGGGGCTATGGCTACACCTTC.

This chain connects TRBV5-6 to TRBJ2-1, with D tentatively TRBD2 (5 bases). This CDR3 comprises 13 residues. V was trimmed by 4 bases and J by 9 bases, leaving 14 bases between them. Germline-derived CDR1 and CDR2 are SGHDT and YYEEEE. The CDR3 reads CASSPRGISEQFF. For the CDR3, the DNA is TGTGCCAGCAGCCCCAGAGGGATTTCTGAGCAGTTCTTC.

The chain combines TRBV7-9 with TRBJ1-6; D is perhaps TRBD1 (5 bases). V lost 1 base and J 9 bases, leaving 10 bases between the germline ends. CDR1 is SEHNR and CDR2 is FQNEAQ in the germline V gene (reference sequence). This CDR3 spans 14 amino acids. In nucleotides, the CDR3 is TGTGCCAGCAGCTTAGAATCCGGGGGTTCACCCCTCCACTTT. This encodes CASSLESGGSPLHF.